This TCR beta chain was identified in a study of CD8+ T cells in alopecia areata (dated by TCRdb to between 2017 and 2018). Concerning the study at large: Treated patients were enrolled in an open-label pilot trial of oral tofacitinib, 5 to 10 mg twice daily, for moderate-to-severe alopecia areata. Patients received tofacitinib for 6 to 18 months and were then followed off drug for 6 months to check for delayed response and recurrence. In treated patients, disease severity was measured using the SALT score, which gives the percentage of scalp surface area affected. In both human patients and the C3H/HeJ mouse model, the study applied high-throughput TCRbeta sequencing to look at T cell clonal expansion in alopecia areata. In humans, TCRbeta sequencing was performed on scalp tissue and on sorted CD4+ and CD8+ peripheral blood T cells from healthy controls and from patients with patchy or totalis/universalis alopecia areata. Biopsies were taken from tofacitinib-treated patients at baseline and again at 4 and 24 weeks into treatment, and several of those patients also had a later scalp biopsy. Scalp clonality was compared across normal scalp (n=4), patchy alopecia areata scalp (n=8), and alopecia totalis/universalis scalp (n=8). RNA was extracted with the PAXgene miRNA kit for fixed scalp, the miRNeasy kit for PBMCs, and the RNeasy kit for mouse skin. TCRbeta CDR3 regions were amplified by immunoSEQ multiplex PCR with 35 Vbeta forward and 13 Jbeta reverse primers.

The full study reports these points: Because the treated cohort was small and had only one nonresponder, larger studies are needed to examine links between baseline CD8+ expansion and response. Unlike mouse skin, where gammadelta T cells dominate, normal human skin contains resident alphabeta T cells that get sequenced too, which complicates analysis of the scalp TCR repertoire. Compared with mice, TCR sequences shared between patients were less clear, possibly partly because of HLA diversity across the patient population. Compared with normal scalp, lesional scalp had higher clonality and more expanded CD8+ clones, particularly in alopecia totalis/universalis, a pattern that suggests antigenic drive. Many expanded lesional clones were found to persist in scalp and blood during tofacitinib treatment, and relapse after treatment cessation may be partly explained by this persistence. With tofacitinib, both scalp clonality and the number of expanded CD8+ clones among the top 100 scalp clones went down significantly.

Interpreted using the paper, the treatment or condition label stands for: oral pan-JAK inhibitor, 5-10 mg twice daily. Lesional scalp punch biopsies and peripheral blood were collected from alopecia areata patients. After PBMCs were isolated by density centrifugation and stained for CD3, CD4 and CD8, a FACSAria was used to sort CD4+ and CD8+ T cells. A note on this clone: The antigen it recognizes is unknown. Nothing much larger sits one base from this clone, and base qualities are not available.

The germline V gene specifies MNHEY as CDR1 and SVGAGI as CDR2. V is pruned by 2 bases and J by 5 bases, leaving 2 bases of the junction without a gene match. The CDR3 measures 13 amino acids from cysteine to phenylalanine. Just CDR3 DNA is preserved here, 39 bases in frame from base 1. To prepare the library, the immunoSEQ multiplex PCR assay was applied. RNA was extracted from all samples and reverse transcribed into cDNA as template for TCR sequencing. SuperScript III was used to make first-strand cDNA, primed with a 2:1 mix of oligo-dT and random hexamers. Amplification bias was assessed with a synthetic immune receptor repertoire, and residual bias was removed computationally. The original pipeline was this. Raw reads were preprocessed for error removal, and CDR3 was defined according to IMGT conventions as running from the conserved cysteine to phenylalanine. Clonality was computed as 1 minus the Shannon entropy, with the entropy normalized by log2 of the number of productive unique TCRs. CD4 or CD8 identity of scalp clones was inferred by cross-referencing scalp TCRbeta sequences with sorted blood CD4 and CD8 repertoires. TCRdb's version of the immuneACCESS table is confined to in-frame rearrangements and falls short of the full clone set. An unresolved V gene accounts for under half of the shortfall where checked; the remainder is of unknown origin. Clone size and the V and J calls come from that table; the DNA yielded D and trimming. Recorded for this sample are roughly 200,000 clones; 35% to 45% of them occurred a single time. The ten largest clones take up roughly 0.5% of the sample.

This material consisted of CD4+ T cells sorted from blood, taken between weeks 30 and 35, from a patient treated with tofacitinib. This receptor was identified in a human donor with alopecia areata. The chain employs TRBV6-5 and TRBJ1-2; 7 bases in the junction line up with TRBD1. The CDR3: CASSYDRAYGYTF. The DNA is TGTGCCAGCAGTTACGACAGGGCATATGGCTACACCTTC.